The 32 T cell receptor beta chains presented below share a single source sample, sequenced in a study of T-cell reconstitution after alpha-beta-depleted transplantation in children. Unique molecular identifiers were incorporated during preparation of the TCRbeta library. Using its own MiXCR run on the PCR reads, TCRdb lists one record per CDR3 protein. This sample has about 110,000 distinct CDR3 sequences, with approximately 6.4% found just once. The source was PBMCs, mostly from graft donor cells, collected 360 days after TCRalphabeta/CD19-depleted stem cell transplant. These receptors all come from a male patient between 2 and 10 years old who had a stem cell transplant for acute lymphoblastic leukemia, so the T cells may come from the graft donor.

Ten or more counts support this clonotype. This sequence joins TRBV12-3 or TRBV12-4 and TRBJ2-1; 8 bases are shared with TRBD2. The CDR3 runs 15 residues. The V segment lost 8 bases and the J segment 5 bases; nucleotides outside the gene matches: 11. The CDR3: CASSLGLAGNNEQFF. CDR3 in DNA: TGTGCCAGCTCCTTAGGCCTAGCGGGCAACAATGAGCAGTTCTTC.

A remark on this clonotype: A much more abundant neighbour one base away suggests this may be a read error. The CDR3 DNA follows: TGCGCCAGCAGCCAAGTAAGGGGCTGGGGTGGCTACACCTTC. It encodes CASSQVRGWGGYTF. J is TRBJ1-2 and V is TRBV4-3; a possible D gene is TRBD1 (5 bases). Germline V gene lookup returns CDR1 LGHNA and CDR2 YSLEER. With 1 base removed from V and 7 bases from J, the gap between germline ends came to 13 bases. The CDR3 runs 14 residues.

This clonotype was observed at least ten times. The chain's CDR3 is CASRGEPPYYEQYF. CDR3 bases: TGCGCCAGTAGAGGGGAGCCCCCGTACTACGAGCAGTACTTC. The rearrangement uses TRBV5-1 and TRBJ2-7; D is tentatively TRBD1 or TRBD2 (5 bases each). V dropped 8 bases and J dropped 3 bases, with 18 bases sitting between them. This CDR3 is 14 amino acids long. Germline V gene data show CDR1 as SGHRS and CDR2 as YFSETQ.

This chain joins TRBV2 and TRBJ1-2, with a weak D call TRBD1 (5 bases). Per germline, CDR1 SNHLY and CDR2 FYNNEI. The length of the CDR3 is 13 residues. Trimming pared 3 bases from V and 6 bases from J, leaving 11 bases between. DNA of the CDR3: TGTGCCAGCAGTGACAGGGCTTCGCATGGCTACACCTTC. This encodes CASSDRASHGYTF.

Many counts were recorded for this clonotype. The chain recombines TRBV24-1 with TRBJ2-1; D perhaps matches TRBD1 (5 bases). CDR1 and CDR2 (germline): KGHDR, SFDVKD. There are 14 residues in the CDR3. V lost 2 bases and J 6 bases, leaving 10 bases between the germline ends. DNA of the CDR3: TGTGCCACCAGTGATTCAGAACAGGCCAATGAGCAGTTCTTC. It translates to CATSDSEQANEQFF.

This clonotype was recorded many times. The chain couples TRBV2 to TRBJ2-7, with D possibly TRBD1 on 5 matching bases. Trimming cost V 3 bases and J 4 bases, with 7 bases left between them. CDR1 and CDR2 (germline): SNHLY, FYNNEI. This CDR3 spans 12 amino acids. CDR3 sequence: CASSDRDYEQYF. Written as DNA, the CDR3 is TGTGCCAGCAGTGACAGGGATTACGAGCAGTACTTC.

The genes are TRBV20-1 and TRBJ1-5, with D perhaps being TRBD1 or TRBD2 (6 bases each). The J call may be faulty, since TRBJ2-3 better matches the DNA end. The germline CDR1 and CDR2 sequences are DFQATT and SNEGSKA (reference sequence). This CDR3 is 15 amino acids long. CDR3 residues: CSARRGAGALGPQYF. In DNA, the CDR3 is TGCAGTGCTAGAAGGGGGGCCGGCGCACTGGGGCCCCAGTATTTT.

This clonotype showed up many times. Here the CDR3 DNA reads TGCGCCAGCAGCCAAGACACAGGGGGCAGTTACGAGCAGTACTTC. Protein product: CASSQDTGGSYEQYF. The chain carries TRBV4-3 and TRBJ2-7; TRBD1 matches at 9 bases. CDR3 length: 15 residues. Germline loops: CDR1 LGHNA, CDR2 YSLEER. J was trimmed by 4 bases and V by 0 bases; bases with no gene match: 4.

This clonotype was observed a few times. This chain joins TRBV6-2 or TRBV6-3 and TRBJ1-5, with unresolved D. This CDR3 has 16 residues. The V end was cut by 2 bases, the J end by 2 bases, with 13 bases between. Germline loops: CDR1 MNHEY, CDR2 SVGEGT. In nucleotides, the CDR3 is TGTGCCAGCAGTTACGGCCAATTTGGGCGCAATCAGCCCCAGCATTTT. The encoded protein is CASSYGQFGRNQPQHF.

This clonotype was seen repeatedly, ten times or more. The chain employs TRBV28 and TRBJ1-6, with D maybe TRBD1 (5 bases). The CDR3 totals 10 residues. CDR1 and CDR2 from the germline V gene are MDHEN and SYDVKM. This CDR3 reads CAGGNSPLHF. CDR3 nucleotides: TGTGCGGGGGGTAATTCACCCCTCCACTTT.

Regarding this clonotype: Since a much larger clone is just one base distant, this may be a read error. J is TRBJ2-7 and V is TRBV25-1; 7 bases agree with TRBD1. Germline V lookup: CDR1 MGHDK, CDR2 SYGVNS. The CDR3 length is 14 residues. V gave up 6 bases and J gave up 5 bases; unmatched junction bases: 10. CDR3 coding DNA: TGTGCCAGCAGACCGGGACAGTGGGGGAACGAGCAGTACTTC. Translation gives CASRPGQWGNEQYF.

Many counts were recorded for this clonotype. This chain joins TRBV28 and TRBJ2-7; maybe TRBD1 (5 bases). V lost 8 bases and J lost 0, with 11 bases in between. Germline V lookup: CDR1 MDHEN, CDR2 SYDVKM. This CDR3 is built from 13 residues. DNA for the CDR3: TGTGCCAGCTCGGACATGGTCTCCTACGAGCAGTACTTC. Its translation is CASSDMVSYEQYF.

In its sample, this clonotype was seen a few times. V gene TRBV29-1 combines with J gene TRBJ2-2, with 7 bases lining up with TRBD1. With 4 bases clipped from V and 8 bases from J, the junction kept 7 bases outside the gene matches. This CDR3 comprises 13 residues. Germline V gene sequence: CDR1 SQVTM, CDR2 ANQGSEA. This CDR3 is CSVVRQGRGELFF. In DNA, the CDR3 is TGCAGCGTTGTCCGACAGGGCAGAGGGGAGCTGTTTTTT.

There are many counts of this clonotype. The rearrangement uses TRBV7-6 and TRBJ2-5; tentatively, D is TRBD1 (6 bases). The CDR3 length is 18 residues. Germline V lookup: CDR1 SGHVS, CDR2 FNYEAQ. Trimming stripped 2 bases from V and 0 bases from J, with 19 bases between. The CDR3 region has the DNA TGTGCCAGCAGCTTACCCTCTCTGACAGGAGAGTACCAAGAGACCCAGTACTTC. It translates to CASSLPSLTGEYQETQYF. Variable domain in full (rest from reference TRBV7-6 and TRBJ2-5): GAGVSQSPRYKVTKRGQDVALRCDPISGHVSLYWYRQALGQGPEFLTYFNYEAQQDKSGLPNDRFSAERPEGSISTLTIQRTEQRDSAMYRCASSLPSLTGEYQETQYFGPGTRLLVL.

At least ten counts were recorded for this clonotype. The CDR3 sequence is CASSPGSGGYNEQFF. The CDR3 DNA reads TGTGCCAGCAGCCCCGGAAGCGGGGGTTACAATGAGCAGTTCTTC. This rearrangement joins TRBV7-9 to TRBJ2-1, with 8 positions matching TRBD2. Trimming at V came to 5 bases and at J to 4 bases, leaving 7 bases not matched to a gene. CDR1 and CDR2 (germline): SEHNR, FQNEAQ (reference sequence). The CDR3 loop spans 15 amino acids. Looking up the rest from reference TRBV7-9 and TRBJ2-1 gives the full variable domain: DTGVSQNPRHKITKRGQNVTFRCDPISEHNRLYWYRQTLGQGPEFLTYFQNEAQLEKSRLLSDRFSAERPKGSFSTLEIQRTEQGDSAMYLCASSPGSGGYNEQFFGPGTRLTVL.

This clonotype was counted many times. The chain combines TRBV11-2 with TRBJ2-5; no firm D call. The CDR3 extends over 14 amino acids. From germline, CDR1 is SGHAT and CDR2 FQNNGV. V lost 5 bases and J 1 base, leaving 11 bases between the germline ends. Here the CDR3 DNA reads TGTGCCAGCAGCCTTAATAGGGCCCAAGAGACCCAGTACTTC. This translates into CASSLNRAQETQYF. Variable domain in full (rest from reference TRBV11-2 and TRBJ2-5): EAGVAQSPRYKIIEKRQSVAFWCNPISGHATLYWYQQILGQGPKLLIQFQNNGVVDDSQLPKDRFSAERLKGVDSTLKIQPAKLEDSAVYLCASSLNRAQETQYFGPGTRLLVL.

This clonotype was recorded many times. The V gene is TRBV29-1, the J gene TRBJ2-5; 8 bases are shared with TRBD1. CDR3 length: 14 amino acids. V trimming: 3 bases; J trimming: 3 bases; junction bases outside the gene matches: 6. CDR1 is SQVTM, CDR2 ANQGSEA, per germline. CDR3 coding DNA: TGCAGCGTTGAGGGTTTACAGGGGGAAGAGACCCAGTACTTC. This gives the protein CSVEGLQGEETQYF.

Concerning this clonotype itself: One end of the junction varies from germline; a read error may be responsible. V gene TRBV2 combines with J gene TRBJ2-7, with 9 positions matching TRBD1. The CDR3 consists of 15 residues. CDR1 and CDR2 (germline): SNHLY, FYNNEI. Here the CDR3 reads CASREGTGSTYEQYF. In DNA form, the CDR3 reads TGTGCCAGCAGAGAAGGGACAGGGAGCACCTACGAGCAGTACTTC. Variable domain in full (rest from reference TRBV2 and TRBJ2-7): EPEVTQTPSHQVTQMGQEVILRCVPISNHLYFYWYRQILGQKVEFLVSFYNNEISEKSEIFDDQFSVERPDGSNFTLKIRSTKLEDSAMYFCASREGTGSTYEQYFGPGTRLTVT.

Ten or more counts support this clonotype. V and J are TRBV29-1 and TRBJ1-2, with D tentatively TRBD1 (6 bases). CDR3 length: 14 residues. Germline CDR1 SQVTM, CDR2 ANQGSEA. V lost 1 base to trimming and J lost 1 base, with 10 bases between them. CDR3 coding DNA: TGCAGCGTTGAAGGGGGGCTCTTTAACTATGGCTACACCTTC. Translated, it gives CSVEGGLFNYGYTF. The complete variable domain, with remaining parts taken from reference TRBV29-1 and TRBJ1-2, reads SAVISQKPSRDICQRGTSLTIQCQVDSQVTMMFWYRQQPGQSLTLIATANQGSEATYESGFVIDKFPISRPNLTFSTLTVSNMSPEDSSIYLCSVEGGLFNYGYTFGSGTRLTVV.

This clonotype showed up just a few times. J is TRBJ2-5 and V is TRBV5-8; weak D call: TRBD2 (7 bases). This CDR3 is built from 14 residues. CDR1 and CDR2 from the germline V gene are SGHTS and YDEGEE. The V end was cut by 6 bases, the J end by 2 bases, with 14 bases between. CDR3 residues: CASTSGGAQETQYF. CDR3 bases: TGTGCCAGCACCTCTGGGGGGGCTCAAGAGACCCAGTACTTC.

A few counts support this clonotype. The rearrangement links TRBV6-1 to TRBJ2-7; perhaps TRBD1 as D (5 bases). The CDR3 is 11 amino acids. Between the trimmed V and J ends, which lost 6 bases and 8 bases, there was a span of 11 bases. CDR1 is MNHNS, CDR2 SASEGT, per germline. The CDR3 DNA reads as TGTGCCAGCAGAGCTGGGGCCAAGCAGTACTTC. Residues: CASRAGAKQYF.

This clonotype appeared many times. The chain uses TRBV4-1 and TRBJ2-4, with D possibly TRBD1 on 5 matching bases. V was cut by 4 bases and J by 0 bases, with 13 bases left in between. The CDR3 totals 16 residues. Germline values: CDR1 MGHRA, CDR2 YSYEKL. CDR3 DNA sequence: TGCGCCAGCAGCCCTCGACAGCCGATAGCCAAAAACATTCAGTACTTC. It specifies CASSPRQPIAKNIQYF.

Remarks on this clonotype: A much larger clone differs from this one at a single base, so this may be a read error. Here the CDR3 reads CAISWAGYNEQFF. The CDR3 coding sequence is TGTGCCATCAGTTGGGCGGGATACAATGAGCAGTTCTTC. The rearrangement joins TRBV27 to TRBJ2-1, with D possibly matching TRBD2 (6 bases). This CDR3 is built from 13 residues. Germline V gene data show CDR1 as MNHEY and CDR2 as SMNVEV (reference sequence).

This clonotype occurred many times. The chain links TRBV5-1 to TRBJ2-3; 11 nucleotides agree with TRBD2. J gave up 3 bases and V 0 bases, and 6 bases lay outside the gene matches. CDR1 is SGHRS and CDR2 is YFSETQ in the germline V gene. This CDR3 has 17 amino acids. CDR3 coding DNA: TGCGCCAGCAGCTTGGGGTTACTAGCGGGAGTAACAGATACGCAGTATTTT. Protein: CASSLGLLAGVTDTQYF.

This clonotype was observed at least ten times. The CDR3 region is CAYRGGGYGYTF. The CDR3 DNA sequence: TGTGCCTACCGAGGGGGCGGCTATGGCTACACCTTC. The chain joins TRBV10-3 to TRBJ1-2; 7 bases line up with TRBD1. Unmatched junction bases numbered 7, after V lost 11 bases and J lost 4 bases. Germline V lookup: CDR1 ENHRY, CDR2 SYGVKD. The CDR3 sequence is 12 residues long.

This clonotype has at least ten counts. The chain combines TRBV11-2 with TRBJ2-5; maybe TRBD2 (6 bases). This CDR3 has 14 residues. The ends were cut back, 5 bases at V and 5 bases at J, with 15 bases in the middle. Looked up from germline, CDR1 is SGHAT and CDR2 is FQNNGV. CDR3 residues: CASSNSAGWETQYF. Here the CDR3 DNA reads TGTGCCAGCAGCAACAGTGCGGGGTGGGAGACCCAGTACTTC.

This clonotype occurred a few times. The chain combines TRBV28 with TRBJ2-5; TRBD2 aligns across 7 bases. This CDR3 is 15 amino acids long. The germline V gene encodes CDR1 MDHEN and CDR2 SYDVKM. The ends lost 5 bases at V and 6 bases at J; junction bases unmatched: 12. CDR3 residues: CASSPIGGGRQTQYF. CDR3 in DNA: TGTGCCAGCAGTCCGATTGGGGGGGGTCGACAGACCCAGTACTTC. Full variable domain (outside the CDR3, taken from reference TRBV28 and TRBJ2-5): DVKVTQSSRYLVKRTGEKVFLECVQDMDHENMFWYRQDPGLGLRLIYFSYDVKMKEKGDIPEGYSVSREKKERFSLILESASTNQTSMYLCASSPIGGGRQTQYFGPGTRLLVL.

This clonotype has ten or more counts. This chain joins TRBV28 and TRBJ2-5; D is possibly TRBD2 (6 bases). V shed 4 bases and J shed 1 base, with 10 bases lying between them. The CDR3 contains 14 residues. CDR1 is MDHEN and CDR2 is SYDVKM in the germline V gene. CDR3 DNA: TGTGCCAGCAGTTGGGCGGGGACCCAAGAGACCCAGTACTTC. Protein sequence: CASSWAGTQETQYF.

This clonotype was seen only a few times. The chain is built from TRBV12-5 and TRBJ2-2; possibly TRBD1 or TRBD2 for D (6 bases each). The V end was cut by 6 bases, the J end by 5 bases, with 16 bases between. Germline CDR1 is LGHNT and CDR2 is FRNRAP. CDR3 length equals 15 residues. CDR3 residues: CASGWGAKETGELFF. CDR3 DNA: TGTGCTAGTGGGTGGGGGGCGAAGGAGACCGGGGAGCTGTTTTTT.

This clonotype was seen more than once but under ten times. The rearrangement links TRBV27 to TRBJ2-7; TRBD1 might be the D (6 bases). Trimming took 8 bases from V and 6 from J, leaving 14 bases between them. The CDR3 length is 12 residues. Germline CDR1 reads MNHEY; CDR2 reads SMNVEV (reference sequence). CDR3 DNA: TGTGCCAGCCAAGGGGGTCCAAGCGAGCAGTACTTC. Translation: CASQGGPSEQYF.

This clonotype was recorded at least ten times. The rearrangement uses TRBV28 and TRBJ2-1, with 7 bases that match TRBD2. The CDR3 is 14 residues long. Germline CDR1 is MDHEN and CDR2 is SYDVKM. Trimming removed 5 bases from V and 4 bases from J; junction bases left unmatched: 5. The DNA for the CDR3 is TGTGCCAGCAGTGTGGGAGGGAGGTACAATGAGCAGTTCTTC. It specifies CASSVGGRYNEQFF.

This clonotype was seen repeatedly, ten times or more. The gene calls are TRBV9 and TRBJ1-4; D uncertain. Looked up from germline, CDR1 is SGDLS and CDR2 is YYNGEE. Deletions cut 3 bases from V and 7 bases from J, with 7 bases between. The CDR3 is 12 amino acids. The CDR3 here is CASSAGSEKLFF. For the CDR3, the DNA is TGTGCCAGCAGCGCCGGTAGTGAAAAACTGTTTTTT. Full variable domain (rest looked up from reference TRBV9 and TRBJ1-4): DSGVTQTPKHLITATGQRVTLRCSPRSGDLSVYWYQQSLDQGLQFLIQYYNGEERAKGNILERFSAQQFPDLHSELNLSSLELGDSALYFCASSAGSEKLFFGSGTQLSVL.